These 9 T cell receptor beta chains originate from one sample sequenced in a study of cytomegalovirus exposure and HLA in healthy donors. Assay used: immunoSEQ multiplex PCR; TCRdb lists only in-frame clones, some missing. This sample has 130,000 to 150,000 clones, with about 91% found just once. Specimen: PBMCs. The receptors shown here come from a woman under 30 in good health and CMV-seropositive.

This chain links TRBV28 with TRBJ1-1; the D gene is possibly TRBD1 (6 bases). The ends were cut back, 6 bases at V and 5 bases at J, with 16 bases in the middle. The CDR3 spans 14 residues. Per the germline V gene, CDR1 is MDHEN and CDR2 is SYDVKM. The CDR3 reads CASRPRGAKTEAFF. CDR3 DNA sequence: TGTGCCAGCAGGCCCCGGGGGGCCAAGACTGAAGCTTTCTTT.

The V gene is TRBV7-3, the J gene TRBJ1-6, with TRBD1 matching over 7 bases. Germline V gene lookup returns CDR1 SGHTA and CDR2 FQGTGA. The J segment lost 6 bases and the V segment lost 5 bases, leaving 4 bases of the junction unmatched. The CDR3 loop spans 14 amino acids. The CDR3 nucleotides read TGTGCCAGCAGCCCCGGGGACAGTAATTCACCCCTCCACTTT. This sequence encodes CASSPGDSNSPLHF.

The rearrangement joins TRBV9 to TRBJ1-3; 7 bases are a match to TRBD1. This CDR3 has 16 residues. Losses at the gene ends were 4 bases for V and 3 bases for J; bases not matched to a gene: 10. CDR1 and CDR2 (germline): SGDLS, YYNGEE. CDR3 DNA: TGTGCCAGCAGCCCCCAGACAGGGATTTTTGGAAACACCATATATTTT. Translating gives CASSPQTGIFGNTIYF. The variable domain in full, completed from reference TRBV9 and TRBJ1-3, reads DSGVTQTPKHLITATGQRVTLRCSPRSGDLSVYWYQQSLDQGLQFLIQYYNGEERAKGNILERFSAQQFPDLHSELNLSSLELGDSALYFCASSPQTGIFGNTIYFGEGSWLTVV.

The chain joins TRBV15 to TRBJ2-5, with a possible D match to TRBD1 (6 bases). The CDR3 is 13 amino acids. Germline V gives CDR1 LNHNV, CDR2 YYDKDF (reference sequence). V lost 1 base, J lost 5 bases, and 8 bases lay in between. CDR3 nucleotides: TGTGCCACCAGCAGAGGTCAGGGGGAGACCCAGTACTTC. As protein: CATSRGQGETQYF.

The J gene is TRBJ1-1, the V gene TRBV18; D not resolved. Germline values: CDR1 KGHSH, CDR2 LQKENI. This CDR3 is built from 14 residues. Trimming took 6 bases from V and 0 from J, leaving 11 bases between them. The chain's CDR3 is CASSRAGMNTEAFF. Written as DNA, the CDR3 is TGTGCCAGCTCTAGGGCGGGGATGAACACTGAAGCTTTCTTT.

The rearrangement links TRBV30 to TRBJ1-1; possible D gene TRBD1, 6 bases. From germline, CDR1 is GTSNPN and CDR2 SVGIG (reference sequence). V was pared by 3 bases and J by 5 bases, with 19 bases between. This CDR3 is built from 15 residues. The DNA for the CDR3 is TGTGCCTGGAGAGGTATGGGACAACTTTGGACTGAAGCTTTCTTT. Protein sequence: CAWRGMGQLWTEAFF.

The sample holds a few counts of this clone. This chain connects TRBV19 to TRBJ1-2, with 10 bases aligning to TRBD1. CDR1 LNHDA and CDR2 SQIVND come from the germline V gene (reference sequence). The CDR3 has 14 residues. Unmatched junction bases numbered 11, after V lost 10 bases and J lost 6 bases. As DNA, the CDR3 is TGTGCCATTCGGGACAGGGGCGTCCCCGATGGCTACACCTTC. Protein sequence: CAIRDRGVPDGYTF.

This clone came up a few times. The V and J genes are TRBV13 and TRBJ2-3; 7 nucleotides line up with TRBD2. In germline, CDR1 is PRHDT, CDR2 FYEKMQ (reference sequence). The CDR3 spans 17 residues. Trimming removed 3 bases from V and 6 bases from J; junction bases left unmatched: 15. CDR3 region: CASSFSGVAGHRDTQYF. The CDR3 DNA follows: TGTGCCAGCAGCTTCTCAGGAGTAGCGGGTCACCGGGATACGCAGTATTTT.

The J gene is TRBJ2-5, the V gene TRBV6-6, with D possibly matching TRBD1 (5 bases). Germline loops: CDR1 MNHNY, CDR2 SVGAGI (reference sequence). CDR3 length: 15 amino acids. Trimming took 8 bases from V and 1 from J, leaving 17 bases between them. The CDR3 region is CASQPLTESQETQYF. The CDR3 DNA follows: TGTGCCAGCCAACCGTTGACAGAGAGCCAAGAGACCCAGTACTTC.